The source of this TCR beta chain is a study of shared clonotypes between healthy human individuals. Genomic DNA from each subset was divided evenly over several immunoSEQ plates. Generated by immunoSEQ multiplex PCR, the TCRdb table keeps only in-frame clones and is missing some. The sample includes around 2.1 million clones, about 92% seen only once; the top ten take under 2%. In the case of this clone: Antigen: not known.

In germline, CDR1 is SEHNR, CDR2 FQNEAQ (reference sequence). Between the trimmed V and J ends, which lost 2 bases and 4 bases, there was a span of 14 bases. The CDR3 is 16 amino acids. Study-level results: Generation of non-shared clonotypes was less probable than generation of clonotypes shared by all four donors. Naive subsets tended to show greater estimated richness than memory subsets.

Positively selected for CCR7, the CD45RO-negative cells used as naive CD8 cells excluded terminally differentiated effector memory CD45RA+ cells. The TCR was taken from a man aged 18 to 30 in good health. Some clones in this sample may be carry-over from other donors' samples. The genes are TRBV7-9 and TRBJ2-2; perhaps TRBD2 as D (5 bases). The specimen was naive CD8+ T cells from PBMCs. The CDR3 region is CASSLFAEAGTGELFF. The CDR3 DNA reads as TGTGCCAGCAGCTTATTCGCGGAGGCGGGCACCGGGGAGCTGTTTTTT.